This T cell receptor (beta chain) was recorded in a study of blood T cell repertoires in COVID-19. Study context: Samples representing acute and convalescent COVID-19 were sourced from the United States, Italy and Spain. PBMCs, B-cell-depleted T cells, or T cells provided the cDNA or gDNA that made up the material.

The authors' processing: By means of reference gene primer amplification, nucleated cell counts were estimated. Libraries were prepared by immunoSEQ multiplex PCR; TCRdb keeps only in-frame clonotypes and omits some of them. The V and J calls and clone size come from that table; D and trimming were worked out from the DNA. The sample has 450,000 to 500,000 clones, approximately 85% seen once. CDR3 length: 15 residues. Germline-derived CDR1 and CDR2 are MNHEY and SVGEGT. The ends were cut back, 5 bases at V and 5 bases at J, with 18 bases in the middle. Material: peripheral blood. The chain combines TRBV6-2 or TRBV6-3 with TRBJ1-1; TRBD1 is a possible D gene (6 bases). This sequence originates from a human donor in a cohort sampled during active COVID-19. The CDR3 coding sequence is TGTGCCAGCAGTCCCCGGACAGTGAGTCGGACTGAAGCTTTCTTT. Protein product: CASSPRTVSRTEAFF.